This T cell receptor beta chain was sequenced during a study of a mutant IDH1 vaccine in newly diagnosed glioma (dated by TCRdb to the early 2020s). Study-level background: Across visits V03 through V10, patients got a total of eight vaccinations, given in weeks 1, 3, 5, 7, 11, 15, 19 and 23. Six visits were used for peripheral blood collection: V03 (baseline), V05, V07, V10, V12 and V13. Of the approximately 34 patients who were treated, around 62% were male and approximately 38% were female, and the mean age was roughly 40 years. For exploratory analyses, longitudinal TCRB deep sequencing was carried out in about 26 treated patients wherever samples were available. Vaccination started 4-6 weeks after radiotherapy alone, or was given together with temozolomide cycles in the groups whose treatment included chemotherapy. Prior to enrollment, patients had been given standard therapy consisting of radiotherapy alone, temozolomide alone, or radiochemotherapy with temozolomide, with the combination given to most patients. The study at large found these results: Across multiple MHC alleles, vaccine-induced immune responses were seen in 93.3% of patients. Availability determined which PBMC samples were chosen for TCRB deep sequencing. According to the authors, sample limitations meant that analyses of patient blood samples could not be reproduced. Changes in the top peripheral T cell clonotypes picked up by TCRB sequencing did not appear to be linked to pseudoprogression.

Libraries came from the immunoSEQ multiplex PCR assay. Rearranged TCR beta chain sequences were amplified using the hsTCRB Kit according to the manufacturer's protocol. TCRB libraries were sequenced on an Illumina MiSeq. In the source study's methods: The kit vendor's proprietary platform handled demultiplexing, trimming and gene mapping. TCRdb took over this immuneACCESS table, retaining in-frame rearrangements with V and J assigned. Such tables are incomplete; in checked studies, under half of the missing clones stem from an unresolved V gene, and the remainder is unexplained. V, J and clone size are those of that table, while D and trimming were read from the DNA. Within this sample are approximately 80,000 clones, with over 75% of them counted one time only. The top ten hold 0.55% to 0.65% of the sample. Including cysteine and phenylalanine, the CDR3 has 17 amino acids. Only the CDR3 DNA stays, 51 bases, in frame from base 1. CDR1 SEHNR and CDR2 FQNEAQ were looked up in the germline V gene (reference sequence). At the junction V is shortened by 6 bases and J by 2 bases, with 22 bases in between.

This clone has more than one count but fewer than ten. This clone's antigen is unknown. Qualities for individual bases were not recorded, and no much larger clone is one base off. According to the study, the label for this sample's time point signals: week 5, during vaccination. Every vaccine dose consisted of 300 ug of a 20-mer mutant IDH1 peptide in Montanide, administered subcutaneously together with topical imiquimod. The donors had newly diagnosed IDH1-mutant astrocytomas of WHO grade 3 or 4 that showed loss of nuclear ATRX. The samples were drawn from NOA16, a multicentre, single-arm, open-label phase I trial in Germany that tested a mutant IDH1 peptide vaccine in humans for the first time. Genomic DNA for TCRB sequencing was extracted from EDTA blood using the DNeasy Blood and Tissue Kit.

Specimen: PBMCs, collected from a glioma patient whose treatment included an IDH1 peptide vaccine. The chain employs TRBV7-9 and TRBJ2-5; matching of 6 bases hints at TRBD1 as the D gene. The sequence was obtained from a woman in her forties or fifties with glioma. CDR3 sequence: CASRTEGVGPLQETQYF. The DNA sequence is as follows: TGTGCCAGCAGGACCGAGGGGGTCGGGCCGCTTCAAGAGACCCAGTACTTC.